This TCR beta chain was identified in a study of T cells in Graves' hyperthyroidism and ophthalmopathy. Trimming took 7 bases from V and 4 from J, leaving 16 bases between them. CDR3 length: 14 amino acids. Germline CDR1 and CDR2: MDHEN and SYDVKM. This clonotype was found many times. The antigen is unknown. Clinical symptoms, serum thyroxine and TRAb, thyroid ultrasound and orbital computed tomography were used for the diagnoses. The PBMCs were taken from less than 11 ml of fresh peripheral blood. Regions amplified from RNA transcripts were the TCR beta CDR3 regions. The TCR CDR3 was amplified in a first-round RT-PCR using the HTBI primer set. In TCRdb, the multiplex PCR reads were re-called with MiXCR into one record per CDR3 protein. The sample lists around 600,000 distinct CDR3 sequences, 13% to 15% occurring once. General study findings and limits: The model's output predicted ophthalmopathy at a median of roughly 6 months prior to onset.

The sequencing input was blood. The rearrangement joins TRBV28 to TRBJ1-2; D may be TRBD1 (5 bases). This receptor was identified in a woman under 30 with Graves' ophthalmopathy. In DNA form, the CDR3 reads TGTGCCAGCACCCTCCAGGGCTGGGGCTATGGCTACACCTTC. This sequence encodes CASTLQGWGYGYTF.